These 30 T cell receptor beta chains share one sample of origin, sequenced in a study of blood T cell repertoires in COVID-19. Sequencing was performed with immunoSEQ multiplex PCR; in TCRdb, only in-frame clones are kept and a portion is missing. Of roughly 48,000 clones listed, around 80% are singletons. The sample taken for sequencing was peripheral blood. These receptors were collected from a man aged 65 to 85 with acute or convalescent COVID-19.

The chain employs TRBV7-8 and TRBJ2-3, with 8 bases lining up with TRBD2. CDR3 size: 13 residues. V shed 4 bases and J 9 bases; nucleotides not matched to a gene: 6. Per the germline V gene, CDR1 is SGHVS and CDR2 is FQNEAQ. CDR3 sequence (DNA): TGTGCCAGCAGCTCCGGGGGGGCCAGCACGCAGTATTTT. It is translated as CASSSGGASTQYF.

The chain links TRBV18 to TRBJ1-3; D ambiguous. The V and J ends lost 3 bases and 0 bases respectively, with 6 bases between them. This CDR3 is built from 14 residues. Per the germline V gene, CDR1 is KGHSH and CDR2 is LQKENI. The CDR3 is CASSPADSGNTIYF. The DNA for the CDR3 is TGTGCCAGCTCACCGGCCGACTCTGGAAACACCATATATTTT.

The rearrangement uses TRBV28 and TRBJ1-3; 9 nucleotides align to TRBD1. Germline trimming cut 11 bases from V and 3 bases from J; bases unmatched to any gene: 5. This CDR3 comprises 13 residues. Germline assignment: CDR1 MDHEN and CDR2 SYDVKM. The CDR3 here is CAGLDRGGNTIYF. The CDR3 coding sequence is TGTGCCGGCCTGGACAGGGGTGGAAACACCATATATTTT.

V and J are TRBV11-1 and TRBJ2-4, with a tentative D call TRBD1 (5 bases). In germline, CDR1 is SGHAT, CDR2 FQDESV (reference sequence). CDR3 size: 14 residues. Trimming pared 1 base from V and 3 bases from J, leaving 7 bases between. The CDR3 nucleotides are TGTGCCAGCAGCTTAGGACAGAACAAAAACATTCAGTACTTC. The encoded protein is CASSLGQNKNIQYF.

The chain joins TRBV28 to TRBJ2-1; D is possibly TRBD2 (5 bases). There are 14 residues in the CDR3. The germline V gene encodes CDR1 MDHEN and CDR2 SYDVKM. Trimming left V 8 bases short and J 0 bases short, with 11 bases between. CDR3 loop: CASLAPLSYNEQFF. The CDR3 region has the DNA TGTGCCAGCTTAGCGCCGCTCTCCTACAATGAGCAGTTCTTC.

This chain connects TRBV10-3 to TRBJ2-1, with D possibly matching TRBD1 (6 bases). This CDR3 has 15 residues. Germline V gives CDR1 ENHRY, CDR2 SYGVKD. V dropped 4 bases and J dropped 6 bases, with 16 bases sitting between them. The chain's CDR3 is CAISGEQGFINEQFF. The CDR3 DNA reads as TGTGCCATCAGTGGAGAACAGGGCTTTATCAATGAGCAGTTCTTC.

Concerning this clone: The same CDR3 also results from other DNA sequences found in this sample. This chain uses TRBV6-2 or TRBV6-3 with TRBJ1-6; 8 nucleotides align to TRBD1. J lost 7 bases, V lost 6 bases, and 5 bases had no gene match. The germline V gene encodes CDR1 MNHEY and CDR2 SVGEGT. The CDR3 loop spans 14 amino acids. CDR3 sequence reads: CASSLGQGNSPLHF. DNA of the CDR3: TGTGCCAGCAGCCTCGGACAGGGAAATTCACCCCTCCACTTT.

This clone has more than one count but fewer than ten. This chain's CDR3 is CASSAFHRGGIRSDYGYTF. The CDR3 nucleotides read TGCGCCAGCAGCGCCTTCCACAGGGGAGGTATTCGGAGTGACTATGGCTACACCTTC. The chain combines TRBV4-1 with TRBJ1-2; 7 bases align to TRBD1. CDR3 length equals 19 residues. The V gene's germline CDR1 is MGHRA and CDR2 YSYEKL. The J segment lost 3 bases and the V segment lost 5 bases, leaving 21 bases of the junction unmatched.

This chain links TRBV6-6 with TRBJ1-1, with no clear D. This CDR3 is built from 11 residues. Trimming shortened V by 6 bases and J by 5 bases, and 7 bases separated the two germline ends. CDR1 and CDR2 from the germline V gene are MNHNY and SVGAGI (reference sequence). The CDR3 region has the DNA TGTGCCAGCAGCGCAACAACTGAAGCTTTCTTT. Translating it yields CASSATTEAFF.

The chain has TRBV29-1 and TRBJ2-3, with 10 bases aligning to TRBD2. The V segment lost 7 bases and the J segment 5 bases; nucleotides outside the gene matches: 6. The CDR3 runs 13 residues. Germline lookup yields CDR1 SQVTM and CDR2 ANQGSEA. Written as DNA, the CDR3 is TGCAGCGAAACTAGCGGGGCCAGAGATACGCAGTATTTT. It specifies CSETSGARDTQYF.

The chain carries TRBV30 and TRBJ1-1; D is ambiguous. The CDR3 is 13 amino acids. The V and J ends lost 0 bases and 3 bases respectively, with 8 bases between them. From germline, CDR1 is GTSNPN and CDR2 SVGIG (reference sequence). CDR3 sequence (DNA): TGTGCCTGGAGTGTACTTCGGGACACTGAAGCTTTCTTT. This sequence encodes CAWSVLRDTEAFF.

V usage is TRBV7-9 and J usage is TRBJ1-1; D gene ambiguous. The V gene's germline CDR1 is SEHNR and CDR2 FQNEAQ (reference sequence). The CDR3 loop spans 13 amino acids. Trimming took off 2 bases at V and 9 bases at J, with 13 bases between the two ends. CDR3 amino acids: CASSLNSDRQAFF. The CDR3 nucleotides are TGTGCCAGCAGCTTAAACAGTGACCGCCAAGCTTTCTTT.

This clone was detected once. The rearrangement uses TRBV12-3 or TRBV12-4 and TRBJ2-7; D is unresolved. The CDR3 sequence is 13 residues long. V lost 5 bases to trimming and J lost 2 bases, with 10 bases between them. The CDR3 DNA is TGTGCCAGCAGTCGAGCAAGCCCCTACGAGCAGTACTTC. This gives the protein CASSRASPYEQYF.

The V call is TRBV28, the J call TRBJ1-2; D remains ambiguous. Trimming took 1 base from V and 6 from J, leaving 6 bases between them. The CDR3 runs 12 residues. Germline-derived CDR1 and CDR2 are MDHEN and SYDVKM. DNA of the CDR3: TGTGCCAGCAGTTTATCGGTGGATGGCTACACCTTC. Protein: CASSLSVDGYTF.

The CDR3 bases are TGTGCCAGCAGCCAAGCGGGAGTTAATCGTGAGACCCAGTACTTC. Amino acid sequence: CASSQAGVNRETQYF. The chain couples TRBV3-1 (or the pseudogene TRBV3-2) to TRBJ2-5; tentatively, D is TRBD2 (6 bases). Trimming removed 1 base at V and 5 bases at J, with 14 bases between. The germline V gene has CDR1 LGHDT and CDR2 YNNKEL (reference sequence). CDR3 length: 15 residues.

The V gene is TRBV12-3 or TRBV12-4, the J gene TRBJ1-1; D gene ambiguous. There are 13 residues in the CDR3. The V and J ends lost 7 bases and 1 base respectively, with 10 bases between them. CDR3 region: CASTAVANTEAFF. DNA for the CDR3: TGTGCCAGCACCGCTGTGGCGAACACTGAAGCTTTCTTT.

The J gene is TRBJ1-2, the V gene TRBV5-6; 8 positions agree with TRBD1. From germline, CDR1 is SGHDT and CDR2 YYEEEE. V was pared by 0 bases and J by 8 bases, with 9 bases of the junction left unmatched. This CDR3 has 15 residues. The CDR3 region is CASSLDVTGVLGYTF. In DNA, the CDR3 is TGTGCCAGCAGCTTGGATGTGACAGGGGTTTTGGGCTACACCTTC.

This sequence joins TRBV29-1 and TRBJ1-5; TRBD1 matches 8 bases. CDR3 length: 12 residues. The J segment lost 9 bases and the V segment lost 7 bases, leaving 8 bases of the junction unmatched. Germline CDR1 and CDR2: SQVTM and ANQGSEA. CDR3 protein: CSGGTGEGPQHF. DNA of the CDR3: TGCAGCGGCGGGACAGGCGAAGGGCCCCAGCATTTT.

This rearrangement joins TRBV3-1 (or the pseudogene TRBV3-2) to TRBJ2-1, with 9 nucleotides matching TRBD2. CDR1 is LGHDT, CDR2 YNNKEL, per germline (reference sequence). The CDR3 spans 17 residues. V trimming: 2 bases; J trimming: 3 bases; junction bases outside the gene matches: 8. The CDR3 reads CASSQPRSGGLYNEQFF. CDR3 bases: TGTGCCAGCAGCCAACCACGTAGCGGGGGCCTCTACAATGAGCAGTTCTTC.

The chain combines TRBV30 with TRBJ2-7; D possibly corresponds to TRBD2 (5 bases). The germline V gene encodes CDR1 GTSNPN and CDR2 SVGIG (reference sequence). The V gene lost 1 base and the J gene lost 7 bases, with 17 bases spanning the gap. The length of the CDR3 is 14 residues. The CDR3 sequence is CAWSGRLSYLEQYF. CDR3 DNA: TGTGCCTGGAGTGGGAGGTTATCCTACTTGGAGCAGTACTTC.

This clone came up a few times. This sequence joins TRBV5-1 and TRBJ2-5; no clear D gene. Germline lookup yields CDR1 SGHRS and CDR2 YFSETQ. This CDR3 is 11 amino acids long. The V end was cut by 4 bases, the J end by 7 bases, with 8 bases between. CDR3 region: CASSLSVTQYF. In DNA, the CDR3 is TGCGCCAGCAGCCTTTCTGTGACCCAGTACTTC.

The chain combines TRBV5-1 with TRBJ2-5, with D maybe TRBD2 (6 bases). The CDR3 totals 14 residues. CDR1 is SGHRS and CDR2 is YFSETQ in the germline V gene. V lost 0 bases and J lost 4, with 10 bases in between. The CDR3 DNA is TGCGCCAGCAGCTTGGATTCCGGGAGAGAGACCCAGTACTTC. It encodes CASSLDSGRETQYF.

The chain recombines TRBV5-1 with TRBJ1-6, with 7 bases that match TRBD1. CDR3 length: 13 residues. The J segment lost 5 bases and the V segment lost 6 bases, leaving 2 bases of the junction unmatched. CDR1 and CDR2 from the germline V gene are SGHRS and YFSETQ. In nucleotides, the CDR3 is TGCGCCAGCACGGACAGGAATAATTCACCCCTCCACTTT. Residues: CASTDRNNSPLHF. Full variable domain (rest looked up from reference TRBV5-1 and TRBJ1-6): KAGVTQTPRYLIKTRGQQVTLSCSPISGHRSVSWYQQTPGQGLQFLFEYFSETQRNKGNFPGRFSGRQFSNSRSEMNVSTLELGDSALYLCASTDRNNSPLHFGNGTRLTVT.

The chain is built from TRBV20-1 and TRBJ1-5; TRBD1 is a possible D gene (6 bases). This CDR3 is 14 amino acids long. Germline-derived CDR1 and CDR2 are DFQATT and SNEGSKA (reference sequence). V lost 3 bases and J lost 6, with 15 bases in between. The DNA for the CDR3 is TGCAGTGCTAGTCGGCCAGGGGCGGTTCAGCCCCAGCATTTT. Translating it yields CSASRPGAVQPQHF.

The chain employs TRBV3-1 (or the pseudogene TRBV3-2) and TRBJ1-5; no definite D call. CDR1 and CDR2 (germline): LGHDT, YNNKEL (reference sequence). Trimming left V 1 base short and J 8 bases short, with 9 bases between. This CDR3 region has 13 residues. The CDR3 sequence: CASSQATGEPQHF. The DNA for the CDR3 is TGTGCCAGCAGCCAAGCTACGGGTGAGCCCCAGCATTTT.

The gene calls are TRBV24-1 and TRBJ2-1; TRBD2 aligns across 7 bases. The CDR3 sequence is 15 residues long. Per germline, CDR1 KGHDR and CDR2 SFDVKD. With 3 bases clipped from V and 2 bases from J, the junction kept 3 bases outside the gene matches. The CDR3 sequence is CATSDQRGTYNEQFF. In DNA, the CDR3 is TGTGCCACCAGTGATCAGCGGGGTACCTACAATGAGCAGTTCTTC.

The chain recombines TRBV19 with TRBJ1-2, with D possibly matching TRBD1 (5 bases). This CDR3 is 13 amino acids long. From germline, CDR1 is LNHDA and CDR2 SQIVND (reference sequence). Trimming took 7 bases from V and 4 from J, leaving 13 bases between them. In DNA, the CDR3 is TGTGCCAGTACTCAGGGCCCAGGCTATGGCTACACCTTC. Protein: CASTQGPGYGYTF.

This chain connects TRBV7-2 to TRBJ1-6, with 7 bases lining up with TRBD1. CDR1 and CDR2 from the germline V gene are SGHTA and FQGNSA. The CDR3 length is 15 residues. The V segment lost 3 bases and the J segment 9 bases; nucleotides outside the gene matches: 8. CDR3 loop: CASSFGGGSASPLHF. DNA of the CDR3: TGTGCCAGCAGCTTTGGAGGGGGCTCGGCTTCACCCCTCCACTTT.

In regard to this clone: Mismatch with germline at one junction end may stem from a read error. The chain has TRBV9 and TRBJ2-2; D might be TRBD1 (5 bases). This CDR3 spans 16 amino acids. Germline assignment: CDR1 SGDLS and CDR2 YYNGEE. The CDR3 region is CASTVRAGPGTGELFF. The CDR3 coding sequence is TGTGCCAGCACCGTACGGGCAGGGCCAGGGACCGGGGAGCTGTTTTTT.

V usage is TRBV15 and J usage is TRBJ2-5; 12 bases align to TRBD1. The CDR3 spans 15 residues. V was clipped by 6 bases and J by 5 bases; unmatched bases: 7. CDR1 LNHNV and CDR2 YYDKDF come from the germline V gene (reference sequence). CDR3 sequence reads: CATRAGTGGVETQYF. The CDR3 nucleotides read TGTGCCACCAGGGCCGGGACAGGGGGCGTGGAGACCCAGTACTTC.